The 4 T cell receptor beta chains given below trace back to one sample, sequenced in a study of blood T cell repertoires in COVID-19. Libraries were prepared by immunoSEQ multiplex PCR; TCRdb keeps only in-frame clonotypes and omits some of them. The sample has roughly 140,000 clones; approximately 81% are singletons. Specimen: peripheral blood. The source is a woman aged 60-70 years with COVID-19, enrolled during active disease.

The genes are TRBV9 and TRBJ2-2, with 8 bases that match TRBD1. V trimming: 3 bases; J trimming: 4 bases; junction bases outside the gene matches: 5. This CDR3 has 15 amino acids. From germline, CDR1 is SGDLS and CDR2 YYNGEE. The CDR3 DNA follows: TGTGCCAGCAGCGGAGGACAGGGAAGCACCGGGGAGCTGTTTTTT. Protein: CASSGGQGSTGELFF.

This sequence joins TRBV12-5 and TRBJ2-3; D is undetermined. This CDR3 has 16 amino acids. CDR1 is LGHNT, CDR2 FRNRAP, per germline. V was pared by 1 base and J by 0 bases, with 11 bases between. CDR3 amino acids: CASGLADTSSTDTQYF. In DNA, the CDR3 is TGTGCTAGTGGTTTGGCCGACACCTCTAGCACAGATACGCAGTATTTT.

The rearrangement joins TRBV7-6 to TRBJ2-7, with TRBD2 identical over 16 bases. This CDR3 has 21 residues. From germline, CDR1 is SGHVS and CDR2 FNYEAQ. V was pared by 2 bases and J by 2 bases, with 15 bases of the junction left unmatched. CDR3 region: CASSLRSRGTSGRAGPYEQYF. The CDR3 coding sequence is TGTGCCAGCAGCTTAAGGTCGCGAGGGACTAGCGGGAGGGCCGGACCCTACGAGCAGTACTTC. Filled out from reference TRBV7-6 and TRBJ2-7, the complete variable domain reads GAGVSQSPRYKVTKRGQDVALRCDPISGHVSLYWYRQALGQGPEFLTYFNYEAQQDKSGLPNDRFSAERPEGSISTLTIQRTEQRDSAMYRCASSLRSRGTSGRAGPYEQYFGPGTRLTVT.

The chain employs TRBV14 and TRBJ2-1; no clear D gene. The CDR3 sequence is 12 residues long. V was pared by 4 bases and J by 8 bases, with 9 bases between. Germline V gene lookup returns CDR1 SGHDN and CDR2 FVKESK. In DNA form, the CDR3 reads TGTGCCAGCAGCCCCGTTGTTTATGAGCAGTTCTTC. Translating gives CASSPVVYEQFF.